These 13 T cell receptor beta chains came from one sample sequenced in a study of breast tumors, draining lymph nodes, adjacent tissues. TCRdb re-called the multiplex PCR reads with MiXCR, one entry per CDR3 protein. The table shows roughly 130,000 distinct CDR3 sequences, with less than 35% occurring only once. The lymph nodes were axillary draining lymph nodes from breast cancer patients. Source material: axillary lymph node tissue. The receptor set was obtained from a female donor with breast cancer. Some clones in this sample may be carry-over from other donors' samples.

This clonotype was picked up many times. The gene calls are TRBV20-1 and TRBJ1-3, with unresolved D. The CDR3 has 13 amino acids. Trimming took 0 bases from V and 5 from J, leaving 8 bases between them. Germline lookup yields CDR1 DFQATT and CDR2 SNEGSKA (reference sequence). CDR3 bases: TGCAGTGCTAGAGAGGGTGCGCGAAACACCATATATTTT. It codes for CSAREGARNTIYF.

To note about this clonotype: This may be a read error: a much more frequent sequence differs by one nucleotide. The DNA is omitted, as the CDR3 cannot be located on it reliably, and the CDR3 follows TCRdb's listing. The CDR3 here is CASSLAWGTGSGYPF. The rearrangement links TRBV7-2 to TRBJ1-2; whether TRBD1, the table's D call, matches the DNA was not checked. Germline V gene sequence: CDR1 SGHTA, CDR2 FQGNSA. The CDR3 has 15 residues if both end residues are counted.

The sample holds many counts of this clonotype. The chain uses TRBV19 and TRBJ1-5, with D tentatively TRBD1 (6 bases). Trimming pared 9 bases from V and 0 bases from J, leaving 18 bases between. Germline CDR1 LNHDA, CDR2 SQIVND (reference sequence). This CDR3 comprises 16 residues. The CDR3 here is CASGPGTLNSNQPQHF. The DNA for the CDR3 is TGTGCCAGCGGGCCGGGGACACTAAATAGCAATCAGCCCCAGCATTTT.

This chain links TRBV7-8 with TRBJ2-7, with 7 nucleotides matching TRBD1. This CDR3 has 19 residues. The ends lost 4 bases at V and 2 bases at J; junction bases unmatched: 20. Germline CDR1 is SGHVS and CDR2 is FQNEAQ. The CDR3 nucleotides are TGTGCCAGCAGCTCATATTCTGTGGGGTCGGACAGGAATCCCTACGAGCAGTACGTC. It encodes CASSSYSVGSDRNPYEQYV.

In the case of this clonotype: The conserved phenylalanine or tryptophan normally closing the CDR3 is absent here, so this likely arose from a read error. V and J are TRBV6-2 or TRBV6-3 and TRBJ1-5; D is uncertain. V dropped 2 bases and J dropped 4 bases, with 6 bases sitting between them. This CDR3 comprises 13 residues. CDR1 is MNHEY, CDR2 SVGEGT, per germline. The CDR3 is CASSYDGNQPQHS. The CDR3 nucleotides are TGTGCCAGCAGTTACGATGGAAATCAGCCCCAGCATTCT.

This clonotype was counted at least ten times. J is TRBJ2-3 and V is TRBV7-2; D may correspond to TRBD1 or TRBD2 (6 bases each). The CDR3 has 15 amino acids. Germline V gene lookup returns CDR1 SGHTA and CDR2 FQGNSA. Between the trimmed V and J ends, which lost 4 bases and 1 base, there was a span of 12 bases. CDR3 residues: CASSWGAGRTDTQYF. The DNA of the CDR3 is TGTGCCAGCAGCTGGGGGGCGGGGCGCACAGATACGCAGTATTTT.

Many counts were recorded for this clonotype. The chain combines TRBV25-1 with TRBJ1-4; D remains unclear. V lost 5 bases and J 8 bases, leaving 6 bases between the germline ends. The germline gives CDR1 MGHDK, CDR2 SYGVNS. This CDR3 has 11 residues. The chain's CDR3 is CASSSGEKLFF. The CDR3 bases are TGTGCCAGCAGTTCGGGAGAAAAACTGTTTTTT.

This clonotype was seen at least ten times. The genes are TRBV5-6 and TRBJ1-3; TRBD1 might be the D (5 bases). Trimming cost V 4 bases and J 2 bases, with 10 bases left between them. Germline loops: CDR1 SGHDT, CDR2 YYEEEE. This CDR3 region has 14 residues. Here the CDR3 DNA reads TGTGCCAGCAGCCGACAGTCTCCTGGAAACACCATATATTTT. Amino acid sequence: CASSRQSPGNTIYF.

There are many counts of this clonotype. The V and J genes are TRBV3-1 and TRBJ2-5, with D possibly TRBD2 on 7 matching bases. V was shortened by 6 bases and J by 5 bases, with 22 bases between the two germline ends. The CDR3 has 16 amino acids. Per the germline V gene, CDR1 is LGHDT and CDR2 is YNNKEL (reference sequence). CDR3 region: CASSLRGGAGRETQYF. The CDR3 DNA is TGTGCCAGCAGTCTTAGAGGGGGGGCCGGTCGTGAGACCCAGTACTTC.

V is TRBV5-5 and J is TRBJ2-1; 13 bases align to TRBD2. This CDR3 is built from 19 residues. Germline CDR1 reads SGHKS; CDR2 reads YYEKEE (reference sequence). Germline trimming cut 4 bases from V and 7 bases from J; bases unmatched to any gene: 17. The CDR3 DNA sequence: TGTGCCAGCAGCCACACGGTACCGGGACTAGCGGGGTTTAATAATGAGCAGTTCTTC. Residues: CASSHTVPGLAGFNNEQFF.

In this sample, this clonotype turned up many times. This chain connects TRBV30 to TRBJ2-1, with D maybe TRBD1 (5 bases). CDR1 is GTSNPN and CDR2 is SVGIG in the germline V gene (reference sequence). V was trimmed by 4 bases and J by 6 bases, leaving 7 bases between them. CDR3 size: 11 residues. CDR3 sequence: CAWTGPNEQFF. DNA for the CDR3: TGTGCCTGGACAGGGCCCAATGAGCAGTTCTTC.

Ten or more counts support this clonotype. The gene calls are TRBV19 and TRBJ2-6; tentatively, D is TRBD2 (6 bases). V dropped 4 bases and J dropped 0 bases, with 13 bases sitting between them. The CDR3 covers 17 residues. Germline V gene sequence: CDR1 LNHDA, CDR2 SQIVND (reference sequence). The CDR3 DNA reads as TGTGCCAGTAGTACGGGGGTCGGGGTCTCTGGGGCCAACGTCCTGACTTTC. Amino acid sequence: CASSTGVGVSGANVLTF.

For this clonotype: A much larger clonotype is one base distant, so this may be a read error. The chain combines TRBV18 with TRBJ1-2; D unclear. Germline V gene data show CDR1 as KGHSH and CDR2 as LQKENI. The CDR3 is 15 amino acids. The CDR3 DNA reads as TGTACCAGCTCACCACGGTCAGACTCTAACTATGGCTACACCTTC. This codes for CTSSPRSDSNYGYTF.